The next 29 T cell receptor beta chains were all read from a single sample in a study of long-term antiretroviral therapy in people with HIV. At survey level, the immunoSEQ assay was run in its v3.0 version. Repertoires were generated with immunoSEQ multiplex PCR, while TCRdb's copy carries only in-frame clones and drops some. The data show about 11,000 clones, with roughly 76% seen just once and under 20% held by the top ten. The sequencing here drew on unsorted PBMCs, taken at the start of antiretroviral therapy, before treatment. The origin of the receptors is a young man with HIV.

The chain links TRBV7-8 to TRBJ1-2, with no clear D. CDR3 length: 14 residues. Trimming stripped 1 base from V and 0 bases from J, with 6 bases between. Germline V gene lookup returns CDR1 SGHVS and CDR2 FQNEAQ. The CDR3 DNA follows: TGTGCCAGCAGCTTAGAAGGCGCTAACTATGGCTACACCTTC. This encodes CASSLEGANYGYTF.

This chain's CDR3 is CATAQGSSYEQYF. The DNA for the CDR3 is TGTGCCACCGCCCAGGGCTCGTCCTACGAGCAGTACTTC. V usage is TRBV10-3 and J usage is TRBJ2-7, with D possibly TRBD1 on 5 matching bases. This CDR3 has 13 amino acids. V lost 10 bases, J lost 1 base, and 14 bases lay in between. Germline values: CDR1 ENHRY, CDR2 SYGVKD.

V gene TRBV28 combines with J gene TRBJ2-7; TRBD1 agrees at 8 bases. Germline V lookup: CDR1 MDHEN, CDR2 SYDVKM. The V and J ends lost 4 bases and 4 bases, in that order; junction bases with no gene match: 6. The CDR3 extends over 14 amino acids. CDR3 region: CASSSRQGWYEQYF. As DNA, the CDR3 is TGTGCCAGCAGTTCACGACAGGGGTGGTACGAGCAGTACTTC.

This rearrangement joins TRBV7-8 to TRBJ1-5; 8 bases align to TRBD1. The germline V gene has CDR1 SGHVS and CDR2 FQNEAQ. After removal of 5 bases from V and 8 bases from J, the junction contained 8 bases not matched to a gene. The CDR3 runs 14 residues. CDR3: CASSPTGVDEPQHF. The CDR3 DNA follows: TGTGCCAGCAGCCCGACAGGGGTTGATGAGCCCCAGCATTTT.

The V and J genes are TRBV14 and TRBJ2-7, with TRBD1 as a possible D gene (6 bases). This CDR3 contains 16 residues. Per the germline V gene, CDR1 is SGHDN and CDR2 is FVKESK. Trimming took 2 bases from V and 5 from J, leaving 19 bases between them. The CDR3 region is CASSQLSGVLGHEQYF. In nucleotides, the CDR3 is TGTGCCAGCAGCCAACTCTCAGGGGTCCTGGGGCACGAGCAGTACTTC.

The chain carries TRBV19 and TRBJ2-6; D unresolved. The CDR3 consists of 16 residues. The germline V gene encodes CDR1 LNHDA and CDR2 SQIVND (reference sequence). V lost 4 bases and J 1 base, leaving 11 bases between the germline ends. CDR3 residues: CASSTPHVSGANVLTF. In nucleotides, the CDR3 is TGTGCCAGTAGTACCCCCCACGTATCTGGGGCCAACGTCCTGACTTTC. Variable domain in full (rest from reference TRBV19 and TRBJ2-6): DGGITQSPKYLFRKEGQNVTLSCEQNLNHDAMYWYRQDPGQGLRLIYYSQIVNDFQKGDIAEGYSVSREKKESFPLTVTSAQKNPTAFYLCASSTPHVSGANVLTFGAGSRLTVL.

J is TRBJ2-3 and V is TRBV25-1; D gene uncertain. CDR3 length equals 11 residues. V was cut by 5 bases and J by 3 bases, with 3 bases left in between. The germline V gene encodes CDR1 MGHDK and CDR2 SYGVNS. Written as DNA, the CDR3 is TGTGCCAGCAGTACAACAGATACGCAGTATTTT. It specifies CASSTTDTQYF. Using reference TRBV25-1 and TRBJ2-3 for the parts outside the CDR3, the full variable domain is EADIYQTPRYLVIGTGKKITLECSQTMGHDKMYWYQQDPGMELHLIHYSYGVNSTEKGDLSSESTVSRIRTEHFPLTLESARPSHTSQYLCASSTTDTQYFGPGTRLTVL.

The chain combines TRBV4-3 with TRBJ2-2; no definite D call. Trimming shortened V by 0 bases and J by 6 bases, and 5 bases separated the two germline ends. Germline CDR1 reads LGHNA; CDR2 reads YSLEER. The CDR3 loop spans 13 amino acids. Here the CDR3 reads CASSQDRAGELFF. In DNA, the CDR3 is TGCGCCAGCAGCCAAGATAGGGCCGGGGAGCTGTTTTTT.

This chain joins TRBV7-3 and TRBJ2-3; D may be TRBD1 (5 bases). Germline assignment: CDR1 SGHTA and CDR2 FQGTGA. Trimming shortened V by 2 bases and J by 4 bases, and 10 bases separated the two germline ends. This CDR3 has 14 residues. CDR3: CASSLDSPADTQYF. The CDR3 nucleotides read TGTGCCAGCAGCTTAGACAGCCCCGCAGATACGCAGTATTTT.

The V and J genes are TRBV7-8 and TRBJ2-5; no reliable D call. Germline V gives CDR1 SGHVS, CDR2 FQNEAQ. This CDR3 is 12 amino acids long. V shed 2 bases and J shed 2 bases, with 3 bases lying between them. The DNA for the CDR3 is TGTGCCAGCAGCTTAAGGCAAGAGACCCAGTACTTC. Protein: CASSLRQETQYF. Drawing the rest from reference TRBV7-8 and TRBJ2-5, the complete variable domain is GAGVSQSPRYKVAKRGQDVALRCDPISGHVSLFWYQQALGQGPEFLTYFQNEAQLDKSGLPSDRFFAERPEGSVSTLKIQRTQQEDSAVYLCASSLRQETQYFGPGTRLLVL.

J is TRBJ2-1 and V is TRBV6-5; no firm D call. V gave up 2 bases and J gave up 7 bases, with 9 bases separating them. This CDR3 has 13 residues. Germline V lookup: CDR1 MNHEY, CDR2 SVGAGI. The CDR3 DNA is TGTGCCAGCAGTTACAACACCGGAAATGAGCAGTTCTTC. It specifies CASSYNTGNEQFF.

The V call is TRBV5-4, the J call TRBJ1-1; D is possibly TRBD1 (5 bases). Germline loops: CDR1 SGHNT, CDR2 YYREEE (reference sequence). The CDR3 contains 14 residues. V was pared by 3 bases and J by 4 bases, with 13 bases between. CDR3 sequence (DNA): TGTGCCAGCAGCTCGCGGGGTGGGGGCACTGAAGCTTTCTTT. The encoded protein is CASSSRGGGTEAFF. Full variable domain (remainder filled in from reference TRBV5-4 and TRBJ1-1): ETGVTQSPTHLIKTRGQQVTLRCSSQSGHNTVSWYQQALGQGPQFIFQYYREEENGRGNFPPRFSGLQFPNYSSELNVNALELDDSALYLCASSSRGGGTEAFFGQGTRLTVV.

The chain joins TRBV27 to TRBJ1-2, with D maybe TRBD1 (6 bases). The CDR3 has 14 amino acids. V was trimmed by 6 bases and J by 8 bases, leaving 19 bases between them. CDR1 and CDR2 from the germline V gene are MNHEY and SMNVEV (reference sequence). CDR3 nucleotides: TGTGCCAGCAGCCGCGAGGGGGGGGTCATCGGCTACACCTTC. Translating it yields CASSREGGVIGYTF.

The genes are TRBV19 and TRBJ1-5; D uncertain. The CDR3 covers 16 residues. The germline gives CDR1 LNHDA, CDR2 SQIVND (reference sequence). The V end lost 4 bases, the J end lost 0 bases, and 13 bases lay between the germline ends. CDR3 nucleotide sequence: TGTGCCAGTAGTAGTGGGCAGAGTCATAGCAATCAGCCCCAGCATTTT. Encoded protein: CASSSGQSHSNQPQHF. The full variable domain, its missing parts supplied by reference TRBV19 and TRBJ1-5, is DGGITQSPKYLFRKEGQNVTLSCEQNLNHDAMYWYRQDPGQGLRLIYYSQIVNDFQKGDIAEGYSVSREKKESFPLTVTSAQKNPTAFYLCASSSGQSHSNQPQHFGDGTRLSIL.

This chain links TRBV6-5 with TRBJ2-5; TRBD2 matches 11 bases. The CDR3 loop spans 14 amino acids. Losses at the gene ends were 6 bases for V and 4 bases for J; bases not matched to a gene: 4. Germline lookup yields CDR1 MNHEY and CDR2 SVGAGI. CDR3 loop: CASRSLAGGETQYF. The CDR3 DNA follows: TGTGCCAGCAGATCTCTAGCGGGAGGAGAGACCCAGTACTTC.

The chain has TRBV7-9 and TRBJ2-1, with 7 positions matching TRBD1. Per germline, CDR1 SEHNR and CDR2 FQNEAQ (reference sequence). With V trimmed by 5 bases and J by 3 bases, 4 bases remained unmatched. CDR3 size: 14 residues. CDR3 amino acids: CASSTGTDYNEQFF. Here the CDR3 DNA reads TGTGCCAGCAGCACCGGGACAGACTACAATGAGCAGTTCTTC.

The gene calls are TRBV18 and TRBJ1-2, with D perhaps TRBD1 (5 bases). The CDR3 runs 14 residues. Germline V gene data show CDR1 as KGHSH and CDR2 as LQKENI. V was trimmed by 3 bases and J by 5 bases, leaving 13 bases between them. The CDR3 DNA sequence: TGTGCCAGCTCACCGGACACACCAACTTATGGCTACACCTTC. Translating it yields CASSPDTPTYGYTF.

The sample holds a few counts of this clone. V usage is TRBV28 and J usage is TRBJ1-5, with D perhaps matching TRBD1 (6 bases). The germline CDR1 and CDR2 sequences are MDHEN and SYDVKM. The germline V and J ends were trimmed by 0 bases and 7 bases, with 10 bases remaining between them. The CDR3 runs to 14 residues. CDR3 amino acids: CASSLWTGQQPQHF. Here the CDR3 DNA reads TGTGCCAGCAGTTTATGGACAGGCCAGCAGCCCCAGCATTTT.

This chain connects TRBV28 to TRBJ1-5, with D unclear. V gave up 6 bases and J gave up 0 bases, with 12 bases separating them. CDR3 length: 15 amino acids. Germline loops: CDR1 MDHEN, CDR2 SYDVKM. CDR3 residues: CASSPDGNSNQPQHF. The DNA of the CDR3 is TGTGCCAGCAGCCCGGACGGGAATAGCAATCAGCCCCAGCATTTT.

The chain carries TRBV6-5 and TRBJ1-4; 9 nucleotides match TRBD1. Trimming cost V 5 bases and J 4 bases; bases outside gene matches: 5. In germline, CDR1 is MNHEY, CDR2 SVGAGI. The CDR3 is 15 amino acids. The CDR3 here is CASSPGTGFNEKLFF. CDR3 nucleotides: TGTGCCAGCAGTCCCGGGACAGGGTTTAATGAAAAACTGTTTTTT.

The CDR3 here is CASSSPKGEFTGELFF. The CDR3 nucleotides are TGCGCCAGCAGCTCCCCGAAGGGGGAATTCACCGGGGAGCTGTTTTTT. This chain connects TRBV5-1 to TRBJ2-2; a possible D gene is TRBD1 (6 bases). The V end was cut by 3 bases, the J end by 4 bases, with 16 bases between. The germline V gene encodes CDR1 SGHRS and CDR2 YFSETQ. The CDR3 spans 16 residues.

There are a few counts of this clone. The chain carries TRBV10-1 and TRBJ2-5; the match to TRBD2 covers 8 bases. The DNA end is a closer match to TRBJ2-7, so the J assignment may be wrong. The CDR3 totals 14 residues. Per the germline V gene, CDR1 is WNHNN and CDR2 is SYGVQD (reference sequence). CDR3: CASSGASGSHEQYF. In DNA form, the CDR3 reads TGCGCCAGCAGTGGGGCTAGCGGGTCCCACGAGCAGTACTTC.

The rearrangement joins TRBV13 to TRBJ2-5, with D unresolved. The V end was cut by 2 bases, the J end by 0 bases, with 13 bases between. Germline values: CDR1 PRHDT, CDR2 FYEKMQ (reference sequence). The CDR3 extends over 16 amino acids. CDR3 sequence reads: CASSLMVGRHQETQYF. CDR3 sequence (DNA): TGTGCCAGCAGCTTAATGGTCGGCAGACACCAAGAGACCCAGTACTTC.

The chain has TRBV29-1 and TRBJ1-1; weak D call: TRBD1 (5 bases). CDR1 and CDR2 from the germline V gene are SQVTM and ANQGSEA. Trimming took off 8 bases at V and 4 bases at J, with 20 bases between the two ends. The CDR3 sequence is 14 residues long. The CDR3 is CSFEEGTGGTEAFF. The CDR3 bases are TGCAGCTTCGAGGAGGGGACGGGGGGCACTGAAGCTTTCTTT.

The chain has TRBV19 and TRBJ1-1; D ambiguous. Trimming removed 7 bases from V and 3 bases from J, with 6 bases in between. This CDR3 comprises 11 residues. The V gene's germline CDR1 is LNHDA and CDR2 SQIVND (reference sequence). The CDR3 protein is CASKSDTEAFF. The CDR3 DNA follows: TGTGCCAGTAAAAGTGACACTGAAGCTTTCTTT.

V is TRBV7-2 and J is TRBJ1-5, with D possibly being TRBD1 (5 bases). Deletions cut 2 bases from V and 5 bases from J, with 7 bases between. Germline values: CDR1 SGHTA, CDR2 FQGNSA. This CDR3 region has 13 residues. CDR3: CASSLRGDQPQHF. The CDR3 region has the DNA TGTGCCAGCAGCTTAAGGGGAGATCAGCCCCAGCATTTT.

The J gene is TRBJ1-2, the V gene TRBV7-2, with D maybe TRBD1 (6 bases). This CDR3 spans 13 amino acids. Germline CDR1 SGHTA, CDR2 FQGNSA. Trimming took 5 bases from V and 3 from J, leaving 10 bases between them. Here the CDR3 reads CASSPKGDYGYTF. DNA of the CDR3: TGTGCCAGCAGCCCCAAGGGGGACTATGGCTACACCTTC.

This clone came up a few times. V and J are TRBV7-9 and TRBJ2-5; D unresolved. The V end lost 2 bases, the J end lost 2 bases, and 6 bases lay between the germline ends. The germline gives CDR1 SEHNR, CDR2 FQNEAQ (reference sequence). The CDR3 runs to 13 residues. The CDR3 loop is CASSLLLQETQYF. In DNA form, the CDR3 reads TGTGCCAGCAGCTTACTTCTACAAGAGACCCAGTACTTC.

Only one count was recorded for this clone. The V and J genes are TRBV5-1 and TRBJ1-2; D is uncertain. The CDR3 runs 13 residues. Germline V CDR1 and CDR2: SGHRS, YFSETQ. Trimming left V 4 bases short and J 4 bases short, with 11 bases between. The chain's CDR3 is CASSLNTLYGYTF. CDR3 in DNA: TGCGCCAGCAGCCTCAACACCCTCTATGGCTACACCTTC. Complete variable domain (other parts from reference TRBV5-1 and TRBJ1-2): KAGVTQTPRYLIKTRGQQVTLSCSPISGHRSVSWYQQTPGQGLQFLFEYFSETQRNKGNFPGRFSGRQFSNSRSEMNVSTLELGDSALYLCASSLNTLYGYTFGSGTRLTVV.